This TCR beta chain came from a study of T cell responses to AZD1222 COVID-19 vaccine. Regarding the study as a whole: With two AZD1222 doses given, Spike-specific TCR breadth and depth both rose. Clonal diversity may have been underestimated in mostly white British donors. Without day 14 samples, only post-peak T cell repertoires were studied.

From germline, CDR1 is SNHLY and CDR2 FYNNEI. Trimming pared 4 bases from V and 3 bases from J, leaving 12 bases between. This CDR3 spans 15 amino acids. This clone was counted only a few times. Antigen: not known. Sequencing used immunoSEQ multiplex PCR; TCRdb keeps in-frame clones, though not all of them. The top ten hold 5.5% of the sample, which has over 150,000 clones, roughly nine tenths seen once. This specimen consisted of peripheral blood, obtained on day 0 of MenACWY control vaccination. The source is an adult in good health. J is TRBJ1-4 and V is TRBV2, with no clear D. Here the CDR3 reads CASSVEIGPNEKLFF. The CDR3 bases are TGTGCCAGCAGTGTAGAAATAGGACCTAATGAAAAACTGTTTTTT.